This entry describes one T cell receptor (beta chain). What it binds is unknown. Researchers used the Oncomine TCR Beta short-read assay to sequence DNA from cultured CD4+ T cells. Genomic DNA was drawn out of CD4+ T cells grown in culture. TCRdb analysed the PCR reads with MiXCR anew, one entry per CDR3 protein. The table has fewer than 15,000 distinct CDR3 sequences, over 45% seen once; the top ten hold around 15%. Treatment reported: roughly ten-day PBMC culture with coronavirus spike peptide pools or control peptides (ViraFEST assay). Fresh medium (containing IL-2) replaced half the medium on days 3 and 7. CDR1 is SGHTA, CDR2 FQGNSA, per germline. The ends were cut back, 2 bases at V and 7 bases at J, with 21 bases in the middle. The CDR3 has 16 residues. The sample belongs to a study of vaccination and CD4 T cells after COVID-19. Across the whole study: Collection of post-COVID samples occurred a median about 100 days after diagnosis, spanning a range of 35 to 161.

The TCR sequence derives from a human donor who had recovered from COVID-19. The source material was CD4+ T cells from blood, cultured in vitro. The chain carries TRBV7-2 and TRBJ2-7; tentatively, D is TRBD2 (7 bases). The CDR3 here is CASSLSHGGPRLEQYF. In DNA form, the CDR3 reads TGTGCCAGCAGCTTATCCCACGGGGGGCCCCGTTTAGAGCAGTACTTC.